The clone carrying this T cell receptor beta chain was seen a few times. Its matching antigen is unknown. Quantitative 5'-RACE with molecular barcodes generated TCR beta libraries. TCRdb fed the 5' RACE reads into MiXCR, producing one record per CDR3 protein. The sample records about 220,000 distinct CDR3 sequences, 15% to 20% being singletons. CDR3 length equals 15 residues. The V and J ends lost 4 bases and 2 bases respectively, with 14 bases between them. Germline lookup yields CDR1 ENHRY and CDR2 SYGVKD. This specimen comes from a study of CD8 T cells in ankylosing spondylitis. Study results and limitations: Earlier literature documents some of the motif variants in reactive arthritis synovial fluid and blood. Disease-linked clones bore a CD8+ phenotype, appearing relatively rarely in peripheral blood. The clones that were linked to disease were reported to be significantly enriched in matched synovial fluid samples from ankylosing spondylitis patients. Among TCR beta sequences, a motif of fewer than 10 highly homologous variants appeared characteristic of ankylosing spondylitis blood.

The genes are TRBV10-3 and TRBJ1-2; tentative D call: TRBD1 (5 bases). This sequence was found in a male donor with ankylosing spondylitis. Sequenced material: blood, either unsorted or a sorted T cell fraction (not recorded which). The CDR3, as DNA: TGTGCCATCAGTGGTCGGCAGGGAGAGAACTATGGCTACACCTTC. This sequence encodes CAISGRQGENYGYTF.